Below, 21 T cell receptor beta chains from the same sample are listed, as sequenced in a study of glioma-infiltrating T cells. TCR alpha and beta CDR3 regions were amplified from RNA using iRepertoire nested multiplex PCR. MiXCR was run by TCRdb on the multiplex PCR reads, yielding one entry per CDR3 protein. The table shows about 210,000 distinct CDR3 sequences, with more than 25% occurring only once. Source material: glioma tissue, nonneoplastic brain tissue, or PBMCs (not recorded which). Receptors were obtained from a human donor with low-grade glioma or glioblastoma, undergoing nonglioma brain surgery, or in good health (not recorded which).

This clonotype has a count of ten or more. CDR3 bases: TGCAGTGCTAGTAGACTAGCGGGAGGTAATAACGAGCAGTACTTC. This gives the protein CSASRLAGGNNEQYF. This chain connects TRBV20-1 to TRBJ2-7; TRBD2 aligns across 13 bases. The CDR3 has 15 amino acids. Trimming removed 3 bases from V and 5 bases from J; junction bases left unmatched: 7. Germline values: CDR1 DFQATT, CDR2 SNEGSKA (reference sequence).

This clonotype was recorded many times. This chain uses TRBV5-1 with TRBJ1-6; TRBD1 matches at 7 bases. This CDR3 comprises 14 residues. V dropped 3 bases and J dropped 7; count of bases not matched to a gene: 4. From germline, CDR1 is SGHRS and CDR2 YFSETQ. The CDR3 DNA sequence: TGCGCCAGCAGCTCCGGGACAGACAATTCACCCCTCCACTTT. Encoded protein: CASSSGTDNSPLHF. Full variable domain (outside the CDR3, taken from reference TRBV5-1 and TRBJ1-6): KAGVTQTPRYLIKTRGQQVTLSCSPISGHRSVSWYQQTPGQGLQFLFEYFSETQRNKGNFPGRFSGRQFSNSRSEMNVSTLELGDSALYLCASSSGTDNSPLHFGNGTRLTVT.

This clonotype occurred many times. The J gene is TRBJ2-6, the V gene TRBV7-9; D is ambiguous. The CDR3 spans 13 residues. V lost 3 bases to trimming and J lost 3 bases, with 3 bases between them. The germline V gene encodes CDR1 SEHNR and CDR2 FQNEAQ (reference sequence). The CDR3 DNA follows: TGTGCCAGCAGCTTTGGTGGGGCCAACGTCCTGACTTTC. Translated, it gives CASSFGGANVLTF.

This clonotype was seen a few times. The rearrangement links TRBV5-1 to TRBJ2-5; the match to TRBD2 covers 12 bases. The junction had 10 bases not matched to a gene; V was cut back by 4 bases and J by 0 bases. Germline V gene sequence: CDR1 SGHRS, CDR2 YFSETQ. This CDR3 comprises 18 residues. In DNA form, the CDR3 reads TGCGCCAGCAGCCCTGGGACGGGACTAGCGGGCTACCAAGAGACCCAGTACTTC. Its translation is CASSPGTGLAGYQETQYF.

The table lists this clonotype with many counts. The chain recombines TRBV15 with TRBJ1-5; D uncertain. The CDR3 contains 15 residues. Germline CDR1 LNHNV, CDR2 YYDKDF (reference sequence). The V end lost 0 bases, the J end lost 0 bases, and 6 bases lay between the germline ends. The CDR3 nucleotides are TGTGCCACCAGCAGAGACAGACTTAGCAATCAGCCCCAGCATTTT. This gives the protein CATSRDRLSNQPQHF.

As regards this clonotype: The junction departs from the called germline gene at one end, perhaps through a read error. The V call is TRBV27, the J call TRBJ2-4; maybe TRBD1 (6 bases). The CDR3 is 13 residues long. Per the germline V gene, CDR1 is MNHEY and CDR2 is SMNVEV (reference sequence). CDR3 amino acids: CAGSTGSRNIQYF. The CDR3 region has the DNA TGTGCCGGCAGTACAGGGTCCAGAAACATTCAGTACTTC.

This clonotype has at least ten counts. This chain links TRBV28 with TRBJ1-4; 7 bases are a match to TRBD1. Germline CDR1 is MDHEN and CDR2 is SYDVKM. With 4 bases clipped from V and 7 bases from J, the junction kept 6 bases outside the gene matches. This CDR3 spans 14 amino acids. CDR3 region: CASSSGTVPEKLFF. The CDR3 DNA is TGTGCCAGCAGTTCCGGGACAGTACCTGAAAAACTGTTTTTT.

This clonotype was seen at least ten times. The rearrangement joins TRBV27 to TRBJ1-6; TRBD1 is a possible D gene (5 bases). The V end lost 1 base, the J end lost 13 bases, and 23 bases lay between the germline ends. This CDR3 has 17 residues. Germline CDR1 is MNHEY and CDR2 is SMNVEV (reference sequence). CDR3 in amino acids: CASSLWSGGSVGSPLHF. In DNA form, the CDR3 reads TGTGCCAGCAGTTTATGGTCGGGGGGGTCGGTAGGCTCCCCCCTCCACTTT.

The chain recombines TRBV12-3 or TRBV12-4 with TRBJ1-2; the match to TRBD1 covers 9 bases. The CDR3 spans 14 residues. V gave up 6 bases and J gave up 4 bases; unmatched junction bases: 6. In nucleotides, the CDR3 is TGTGCCAGCAGCCGGGACAGGGAATCCTATGGCTACACCTTC. It specifies CASSRDRESYGYTF.

This clonotype was seen many times. The chain employs TRBV25-1 and TRBJ2-1; TRBD2 matches 10 bases. With V trimmed by 8 bases and J by 6 bases, 4 bases remained unmatched. The CDR3 length is 13 residues. Germline V gene data show CDR1 as MGHDK and CDR2 as SYGVNS. CDR3 DNA sequence: TGTGCCAGCGGTAGACTAGCGGGCAATGAGCAGTTCTTC. This sequence encodes CASGRLAGNEQFF. The whole variable domain, filled in from reference TRBV25-1 and TRBJ2-1, reads EADIYQTPRYLVIGTGKKITLECSQTMGHDKMYWYQQDPGMELHLIHYSYGVNSTEKGDLSSESTVSRIRTEHFPLTLESARPSHTSQYLCASGRLAGNEQFFGPGTRLTVL.

With regard to this clonotype: An end of the junction differs from the germline gene, which may be a read error. CDR3 coding DNA: TGTGCCAGCAGTTTTGACGTCCTAGCGGGAACCTACGAGCGGTACTTC. Encoded protein: CASSFDVLAGTYERYF. V and J are TRBV12-3 or TRBV12-4 and TRBJ2-7; 9 nucleotides match TRBD2. The CDR3 consists of 16 residues.

Points on this clonotype: As the CDR3 is not closed by the conserved phenylalanine or tryptophan, this likely results from a read error. The V call is TRBV27, the J call TRBJ2-2; D not certain. CDR3 length: 13 residues. Trimming took off 4 bases at V and 3 bases at J, with 6 bases between the two ends. The germline V gene encodes CDR1 MNHEY and CDR2 SMNVEV (reference sequence). The CDR3 DNA follows: TGTGCCAGCAGTTACAGTTACACCGGGGAGCTGTTTCTT. This gives the protein CASSYSYTGELFL.

A note on this clonotype: At one boundary the junction diverges from the germline segment, which might be a read error. This chain connects TRBV28 to TRBJ2-3; D is perhaps TRBD2 (5 bases). This CDR3 spans 12 amino acids. CDR1 and CDR2 (germline): MDHEN, SYDVKM. The CDR3 loop reads CASMGQLDTHYF. The CDR3 coding sequence is TGTGCCAGCATGGGTCAACTAGATACGCATTATTTT.

This clonotype was recorded many times. The chain carries TRBV9 and TRBJ1-5; no firm D call. Looked up from germline, CDR1 is SGDLS and CDR2 is YYNGEE. The germline V and J ends were trimmed by 2 bases and 7 bases, with 16 bases remaining between them. This CDR3 region has 15 residues. CDR3 nucleotide sequence: TGTGCCAGCAGCGTTAACTTGTCCCCAGAGCAGCCCCAGCATTTT. Translation: CASSVNLSPEQPQHF.

Of note for this clonotype: An end of the junction does not agree with germline; a read error may underlie this. The chain joins TRBV20-1 to TRBJ2-7; TRBD2 agrees at 10 bases. The CDR3 sequence is 14 residues long. Germline CDR1 and CDR2: DFQATT and SNEGSKA (reference sequence). CDR3 DNA: TGCAGTGCTAGGCCTAGCGGGAGAGACCGCGAGCAGAACTTC. The encoded protein is CSARPSGRDREQNF.

This clonotype was found many times. V usage is TRBV7-2 and J usage is TRBJ2-2; no reliable D call. Trimming removed 1 base from V and 3 bases from J, with 9 bases in between. The CDR3 is 15 amino acids. In germline, CDR1 is SGHTA, CDR2 FQGNSA. DNA of the CDR3: TGTGCCAGCAGCTTAGTTGCTTCGCACACCGGGGAGCTGTTTTTT. Translation gives CASSLVASHTGELFF.

About this clonotype: This may arise from a read error, as a much more abundant clone is one base away. This chain connects TRBV19 to TRBJ1-1, with D maybe TRBD1 (6 bases). The CDR3 spans 13 residues. Germline V gene sequence: CDR1 LNHDA, CDR2 SQIVND (reference sequence). This CDR3 reads CASSQSRDTEASF. As DNA, the CDR3 is TGTGCCAGTAGTCAGTCCAGGGACACTGAAGCTTCCTTT.

The table lists this clonotype with many counts. The rearrangement uses TRBV4-1 and TRBJ1-5; D remains unclear. The V and J ends lost 0 bases and 7 bases respectively, with 7 bases between them. The germline CDR1 and CDR2 sequences are MGHRA and YSYEKL. The CDR3 is made up of 13 amino acids. CDR3 sequence: CASSQERRQPQHF. The CDR3 coding sequence is TGCGCCAGCAGCCAAGAACGAAGGCAGCCCCAGCATTTT.

The chain recombines TRBV4-3 with TRBJ2-7, with D maybe TRBD2 (5 bases). The germline gives CDR1 LGHNA, CDR2 YSLEER. This CDR3 contains 15 residues. V dropped 2 bases and J dropped 1 base, with 12 bases sitting between them. The CDR3, as DNA: TGCGCCAGCAGCCAAAGTCATACGGGATCCTACGAGCAGTACTTC. Translation gives CASSQSHTGSYEQYF.

A remark on this clonotype: A much larger clone lies one base from this, so it may be a read error. V is TRBV7-2 and J is TRBJ2-4; possibly TRBD2 for D (6 bases). CDR1 is SGHTA and CDR2 is FQGNSA in the germline V gene. The CDR3 sequence is 14 residues long. Trimming removed 5 bases at V and 3 bases at J, with 11 bases between. The CDR3 protein is CASSAGLRKNIQYF. The CDR3 nucleotides read TGTGCCAGCAGCGCGGGACTCCGCAAAAACATTCAGTACTTC.

A note on this clonotype: One end of the junction fails to match germline, which may point to a read error. The chain links TRBV11-2 to TRBJ2-6; D is unclear. This CDR3 has 15 amino acids. In germline, CDR1 is SGHAT, CDR2 FQNNGV. CDR3 coding DNA: TGTGCCAGCAGCGCCGGCCTCTCTGTGGCCAACGTCCTGACTTTC. Translating it yields CASSAGLSVANVLTF.